This paragraph reports one T cell receptor (beta chain). It lacks a known antigen. Nothing much larger sits one base from this clone, and base qualities are not available. The CDR3 measures 14 amino acids from cysteine to phenylalanine. Solely the CDR3 DNA is kept, with 42 bases framed from the first base. The V and J ends are trimmed by 3 bases and 4 bases, leaving 13 bases between them. Taken from the germline V gene (reference sequence), the CDR1 and CDR2 loops are MNHEY and SMNVEV. These data belong to a study of blood T cells in healthy people across ages (dated by TCRdb to about 2015). Regarding the research as a whole: In model experiments, template switching captured about one uniquely barcoded TCR beta cDNA molecule for every two T cells. The donors were split into four age groups: young (average 16 years), middle-aged (roughly 39), aged (more than 55) and long-lived (under 90). The study analyzed two additional independent replicas of 1 million unique cDNA reads from the same blood draw for two donors, one aged 18 to 29 and one aged 80 or older. To track age-related changes in TCR beta repertoire diversity, the study relied on deep sequencing normalized with unique cDNA molecular identifiers.

The protocol used for the library was 5' RACE. The run used an Illumina HiSeq 2500. A second PCR of 7 to 11 cycles was performed with a sample-barcoded 5' primer and a J-beta primer mix. A template-switch 5' adaptor carrying 12 random nucleotides introduced a unique molecular identifier onto each TCR beta cDNA molecule. Each sample yielded at least 2.5 million CDR3-containing paired-end reads. All of the RNA was converted into first-strand cDNA using the Mint cDNA synthesis kit, with a TRBC-specific oligonucleotide serving as the primer. After uracil-DNA glycosylase treatment, a first 18-cycle PCR used universal primers M1SS and BC2_uni_R on all cDNA. On the authors' methods: For normalization, 1 million high-quality reads were randomly selected from each sample, with every read carrying a distinct molecular identifier. Reads sharing molecular identifiers were discarded rather than binned into consensus sequences. CDR3 identification, clonotype clustering and error correction used MiTCR with a Q25 quality threshold and the strictest error-elimination algorithm. Lower-bound total TCR beta diversity was estimated with a nonparametric unseen species model using Euler transformation. TCRdb reprocessing: public reads trimmed at Q25 with fastp, clones called with MiXCR, in-frame beta chains kept. All rows with the same CDR3 protein become a single entry with the most common DNA and genes. The authors' filters were not applied to this entry. The sample table records around 1,000,000 distinct CDR3 sequences; 20% to 25% of these occur just once. Less than 0.75% of the sample comes from the top ten.

The donors were about 40 Caucasian individuals from Russia, aged roughly 6 to 90 years, who were systemically healthy. Ten milliliters of peripheral blood were drawn from each donor into EDTA-treated Vacutainer tubes. Ficoll-Paque density-gradient centrifugation was used to isolate PBMCs, with at least 7 million per sample. Trizol reagent was used to extract total RNA from the PBMCs, yielding at least 6 micrograms per sample. For every donor, an aliquot of PBMCs went through flow cytometry to measure the percentages of naive CD45RAhigh/CD27high T cells. Here is what the overall study found, with its caveats: Estimates of total diversity based on one million sequenced T cells were considered lower bounds and underestimates. The long-lived group showed more naive CD4+ T cells, fewer expanded clones and increased TCR diversity than the aged group, suggesting age selection. A strong correlation was found between observed TCR beta diversity and the percentage of naive T cells measured by flow cytometry. Donor CMV infection status was unknown, potentially confounding age-related changes in expanded clonotypes. Observed TCR beta diversity per million T cells fell roughly linearly with age, and a significant reduction was already apparent by age around 44. Since profiling was done on bulk unsorted PBMCs, naive and antigen-experienced compartments could not be conclusively compared.

This same sample was also taken into another study, of T cells of mothers and their children. That second publication adds: Nine systemically healthy Caucasian individuals served as donors, namely three mothers together with their six children. cDNA synthesis used all of the extracted RNA, with approximately 1.6 ug of RNA in each 15 ul reaction. Sample barcodes and 2-4 random nucleotides were added via the M1S primer in the second PCR. Over 8 million TCR beta CDR3 reads were obtained for each mother, and some 3.1 million reads were obtained for each child. Thymic selection shapes the output of TCR recombination in a similar way in related and unrelated pairs, and inherited differences have a minor effect. Normalized repertoire overlap in related mother-child pairs was always slightly higher than in unrelated mother-child pairs, but the difference was never significant. No persistent microchimeric T cell clones were found, with a detection sensitivity of 85 to 100 clones per million clonotypes. Deep NGS was used in the study to compare the TCR beta repertoires of mothers and children and to look for features that separate related mother-child pairs from unrelated individuals. The mean age was roughly 44 +/- 4 years for the mothers and about 12 +/- 4 years for the children. After adapters were ligated using NEBNext reagents, the libraries underwent 100+100 nt paired-end sequencing on an Illumina HiSeq 2000. To prevent cross-contamination, the mother and child libraries were prepared one month apart and sequenced in separate runs. Between about 500,000 and 2,300,000 distinct TCR beta clonotypes were identified per donor. Naive TCR beta clonotypes were estimated from low-frequency clonotypes matched to each donor's FACS-determined naive share, without sorting.

The clonotype comes from a girl aged 2-10 years in good health. Input material: blood. The sequence joins TRBV27 to TRBJ2-7; TRBD1 is perhaps the D gene, given 6 matching bases. The encoded CDR3 is CASSLERGMYEQYF. The DNA sequence follows: TGTGCCAGCAGTTTGGAGAGGGGGATGTACGAGCAGTACTTC.